This entry concerns a single T cell receptor (beta chain). Authors' processing steps: Estimates of nucleated cell counts were drawn from the amplification of reference gene primers. TCRdb's copy holds only in-frame clones and misses some; the assay was immunoSEQ multiplex PCR. V, J and clone size are taken as reported in that table, and D and trimming were inferred from the DNA itself. The data show around 150,000 clones, roughly 86% seen once. This sample stems from a study of blood T cell repertoires in COVID-19. Study-wide background: Italy, Spain and the United States were the sources of the convalescent and acute COVID-19 samples. Sources were T cells, B-cell-depleted T cells, or PBMCs; the material itself was cDNA or gDNA.

This CDR3 region has 16 residues. Trimming removed 2 bases from V and 0 bases from J, with 10 bases in between. Germline lookup yields CDR1 LGHDT and CDR2 YNNKEL (reference sequence). The chain recombines TRBV3-1 (or the pseudogene TRBV3-2) with TRBJ2-2; D is possibly TRBD1 (5 bases). Material: peripheral blood. The receptor was isolated from a man younger than 35 with acute or convalescent COVID-19. CDR3 DNA: TGTGCCAGCAGCCAATGGGGCGGCTCGAACACCGGGGAGCTGTTTTTT. Translated, it gives CASSQWGGSNTGELFF.